A selection of T cell receptor beta chains follows, all from one sample in a study of a mutant IDH1 vaccine in newly diagnosed glioma. Profiling relied on immunoSEQ multiplex PCR, and the TCRdb table lists in-frame clones only, not all of them. Here the sample spans roughly 60,000 clones, roughly 84% being singletons. These TCRs' antigens remain unknown. The starting material was PBMCs, obtained from a glioma patient whose treatment included an IDH1 peptide vaccine. Receptors originate from a man aged 25 to 45 with glioma. Each CDR3 is given with its conserved first and last residue. A D gene is named only where the DNA matches it firmly. Clone size is shown for a subset of rows, as once, few, many or a class of expanded clone.

CDR3 DNA	CDR3 protein	clone size	CDR3 length	D gene	V gene	J gene
TGCGCCAGCAGCCAAACCCTTATTTTTTGGCCGGGACTAGCGGGCACCGGGGAGCTGTTTTTT	CASSQTLIFWPGLAGTGELFF	few	21	TRBD2	TRBV4-1	TRBJ2-2
TGTGCCAGTAGTTACTCGACTCCCTACACAGATACGCAGTATTTT	CASSYSTPYTDTQYF	-	15	-	TRBV6-5	TRBJ2-3
TGTGCCAGCAGGACAGGGGGTTACGAGCAGTACTTC	CASRTGGYEQYF	-	12	TRBD1	TRBV6-5	TRBJ2-7
TGTGCCAGCGCTGGCCGGGACAAATACACAGATACGCAGTATTTT	CASAGRDKYTDTQYF	once	15	-	TRBV2	TRBJ2-3
TGTGCCAGTACAGGGGGGTCGAACACCGGGGAGCTGTTTTTT	CASTGGSNTGELFF	-	14	-	TRBV19	TRBJ2-2
TGCGCCAGCAGCTTGTCAGGGAATAGCAATCAGCCCCAGCATTTT	CASSLSGNSNQPQHF	-	15	-	TRBV5-1	TRBJ1-5
TGCGCCAGCAGCTTGCGGGGGAGCGGTGAGCAGTTCTTC	CASSLRGSGEQFF	-	13	-	TRBV5-1	TRBJ2-1
TGTGCCAGCAGTTTAATGCAGGGTTCCTATAATTCACCCCTCCACTTT	CASSLMQGSYNSPLHF	-	16	-	TRBV27	TRBJ1-6
TGTGCCAGCAGCTTACGAACCCCCTACAATGAGCAGTTCTTC	CASSLRTPYNEQFF	-	14	-	TRBV7-8	TRBJ2-1
TGTGCCAGCAGCCCCCTAGCGGGGGTATACAATGAGCAGTTCTTC	CASSPLAGVYNEQFF	-	15	TRBD2	TRBV7-9	TRBJ2-1
TGTGCCAGCAGCTTAACAGGGGACGGCAATCAGCCCCAGCATTTT	CASSLTGDGNQPQHF	-	15	TRBD1	TRBV7-8	TRBJ1-5